The entry below gives a single TCR beta chain sequence along with its context. This entry comes from a study of technical replicates of blood from several donors. Using immunoSEQ multiplex PCR, the repertoire was profiled, and TCRdb retains in-frame clones only, with some absent. The sample includes 75,000 to 100,000 clones, over 90% of them seen just once. Material: T cells isolated from PBMCs. The receptor's source is a human donor in good health.

As DNA, the CDR3 is TGTGCCAGTAGTAAATACAGGGACCTATATGAAAAACTGTTTTTT. The encoded protein is CASSKYRDLYEKLFF. The rearrangement links TRBV19 to TRBJ1-4, with D possibly matching TRBD1 (6 bases). V gave up 4 bases and J gave up 6 bases, with 15 bases separating them. Germline CDR1 and CDR2: LNHDA and SQIVND (reference sequence). CDR3 length equals 15 residues. The variable domain in full, completed from reference TRBV19 and TRBJ1-4, reads DGGITQSPKYLFRKEGQNVTLSCEQNLNHDAMYWYRQDPGQGLRLIYYSQIVNDFQKGDIAEGYSVSREKKESFPLTVTSAQKNPTAFYLCASSKYRDLYEKLFFGSGTQLSVL.